This record concerns one TCR beta chain sequence. Germline lookup yields CDR1 SGHTA and CDR2 FQGNSA. This CDR3 is built from 12 residues. The J segment lost 9 bases and the V segment lost 3 bases, leaving 2 bases of the junction unmatched. The data are from a study of blood T cell repertoires in COVID-19. Overall study context: Material from acute and convalescent COVID-19 was sourced from the United States, Italy and Spain. The analysed material was cDNA or gDNA that came from T cells, B-cell-depleted T cells, or PBMCs.

Authors' analysis steps: Cell counts per sample came from amplifying reference gene primers. Generated by immunoSEQ multiplex PCR, the TCRdb table keeps only in-frame clones and is missing some. The DNA gave D and trimming, while V, J and clone size come from that table. The sample consists of about 210,000 clones, 80% to 90% of them appearing once. The genes are TRBV7-2 and TRBJ2-1, with 7 positions matching TRBD2. The sample taken for sequencing was peripheral blood. The TCR was taken from a woman aged 50 to 60 with active or convalescent COVID-19. The CDR3 DNA sequence: TGTGCCAGCAGCTTGATAGCGGGTGAGCAGTTCTTC. Residues: CASSLIAGEQFF.